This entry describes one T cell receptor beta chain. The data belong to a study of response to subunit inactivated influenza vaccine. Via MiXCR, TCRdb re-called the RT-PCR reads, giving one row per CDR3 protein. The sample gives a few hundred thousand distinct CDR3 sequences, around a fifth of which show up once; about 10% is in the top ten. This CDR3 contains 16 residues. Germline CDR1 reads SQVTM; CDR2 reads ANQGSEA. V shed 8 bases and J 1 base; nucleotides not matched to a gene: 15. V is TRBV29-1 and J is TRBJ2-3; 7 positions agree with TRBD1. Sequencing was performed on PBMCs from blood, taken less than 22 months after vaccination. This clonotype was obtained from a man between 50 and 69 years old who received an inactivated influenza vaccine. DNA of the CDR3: TGCAGCTCCGACGTTCTATGGGACAGCGGCACAGATACGCAGTATTTT. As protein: CSSDVLWDSGTDTQYF.